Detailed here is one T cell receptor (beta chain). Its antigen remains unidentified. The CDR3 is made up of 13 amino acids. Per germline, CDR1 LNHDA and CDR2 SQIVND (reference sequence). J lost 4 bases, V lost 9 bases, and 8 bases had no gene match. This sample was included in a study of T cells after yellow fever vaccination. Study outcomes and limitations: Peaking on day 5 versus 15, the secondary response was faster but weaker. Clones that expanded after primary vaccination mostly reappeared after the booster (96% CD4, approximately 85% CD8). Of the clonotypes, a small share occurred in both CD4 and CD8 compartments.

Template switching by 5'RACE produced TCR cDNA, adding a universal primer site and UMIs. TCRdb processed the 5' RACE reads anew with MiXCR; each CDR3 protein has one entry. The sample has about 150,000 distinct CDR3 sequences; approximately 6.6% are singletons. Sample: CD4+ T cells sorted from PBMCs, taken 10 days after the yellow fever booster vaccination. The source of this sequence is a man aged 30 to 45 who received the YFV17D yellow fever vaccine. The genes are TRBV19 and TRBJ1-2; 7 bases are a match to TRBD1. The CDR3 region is CASRRDSFYGYTF. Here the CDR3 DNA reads TGTGCCAGCAGGAGGGACAGCTTCTATGGCTACACCTTC.